This T cell receptor (beta chain) was recovered during a study of blood T cell repertoires in COVID-19. Study at large: Sources were T cells, B-cell-depleted T cells, or PBMCs; the material itself was cDNA or gDNA.

This CDR3 region has 14 residues. Trimming cost V 7 bases and J 7 bases; bases outside gene matches: 1. Germline CDR1 and CDR2: KGHDR and SFDVKD. Authors' data handling: Amplified reference gene primers provided the basis for estimating nucleated cell counts. Sequencing used immunoSEQ multiplex PCR; TCRdb keeps in-frame clones, though not all of them. V and J calls and clone size come straight from that table; D and trimming were deduced from the DNA. Seen here are some 50,000 clones, roughly 89% observed once, and the top ten hold 1.6%. The chain has TRBV24-1 and TRBJ2-1; TRBD2 agrees at 15 bases. The clonotype comes from a man between 45 and 60 years old with acute or convalescent COVID-19. The sequencing sample was made of peripheral blood. The CDR3 here is CATRGLAGGNEQFF. In nucleotides, the CDR3 is TGTGCCACCAGGGGACTAGCGGGGGGTAATGAGCAGTTCTTC.